One and the same sample provided the 16 T cell receptor beta chains below, sequenced in a study of T-cell memory formation after mild COVID-19. TCRdb re-derived calls from the 5' RACE reads in MiXCR, one entry per CDR3 protein. The sample lists 140,000 or so distinct CDR3 sequences; 11% to 15% were seen once. Sequenced input: PBMCs or a T cell subset sorted from them (not recorded which). The origin of the receptors is an adult woman who had mild COVID-19 (a few samples of this study predate the infection). Cell type and time point are not known.

The chain links TRBV7-2 to TRBJ2-5; TRBD2 aligns across 12 bases. The CDR3 loop spans 15 amino acids. V was clipped by 5 bases and J by 5 bases; unmatched bases: 6. In germline, CDR1 is SGHTA, CDR2 FQGNSA. CDR3 sequence reads: CASSVTSGGRETQYF. CDR3 nucleotide sequence: TGTGCCAGCAGCGTTACTAGCGGGGGGCGGGAGACCCAGTACTTC.

This clonotype was seen a few times. V and J are TRBV25-1 and TRBJ1-2; D gene uncertain. The CDR3 loop spans 12 amino acids. Trimming shortened V by 3 bases and J by 5 bases, and 7 bases separated the two germline ends. Per germline, CDR1 MGHDK and CDR2 SYGVNS. The CDR3 nucleotides read TGTGCCAGCAGTGATACCGGGTATGGCTACACCTTC. Translating gives CASSDTGYGYTF.

V is TRBV5-1 and J is TRBJ1-5; no reliable D call. The CDR3 extends over 14 amino acids. Germline CDR1 and CDR2: SGHRS and YFSETQ. V was shortened by 7 bases and J by 5 bases, with 16 bases between the two germline ends. CDR3 DNA: TGCGCCAGCTTTCACAGAGGCTTAGATCAGCCCCAGCATTTT. Encoded protein: CASFHRGLDQPQHF.

This clonotype was observed a few times. The chain is built from TRBV6-2 or TRBV6-3 and TRBJ1-3; no definite D call. This CDR3 is built from 13 residues. Trimming stripped 2 bases from V and 8 bases from J, with 10 bases between. Germline V gene data show CDR1 as MNHEY and CDR2 as SVGEGT. The CDR3 DNA follows: TGTGCCAGCAGTTACACGGAGGTGGACACCATATATTTT. Its protein product is CASSYTEVDTIYF.

This clonotype occurred a few times. V and J are TRBV9 and TRBJ2-7; D is uncertain. This CDR3 region has 14 residues. The V end lost 0 bases, the J end lost 2 bases, and 9 bases lay between the germline ends. Germline V gives CDR1 SGDLS, CDR2 YYNGEE. CDR3 bases: TGTGCCAGCAGCGTAGCTTCGGCGACCTACGAGCAGTACTTC. Translation gives CASSVASATYEQYF.

This chain uses TRBV7-6 with TRBJ2-1; 9 positions agree with TRBD2. The CDR3 is 15 residues long. CDR1 is SGHVS, CDR2 FNYEAQ, per germline. V shed 6 bases and J 5 bases; nucleotides not matched to a gene: 8. The DNA of the CDR3 is TGTGCCAGCAGTCCGATGACTAGCGGAGACAATGAGCAGTTCTTC. Protein product: CASSPMTSGDNEQFF.

The rearrangement uses TRBV4-3 and TRBJ2-7; the match to TRBD2 covers 9 bases. CDR3 size: 16 residues. V gave up 0 bases and J gave up 3 bases; unmatched junction bases: 6. Germline V CDR1 and CDR2: LGHNA, YSLEER. CDR3 loop: CASSQDPRAGGYEQYF. Written as DNA, the CDR3 is TGCGCCAGCAGCCAAGACCCAAGAGCGGGGGGCTACGAGCAGTACTTC.

This clonotype has just a few counts. V and J are TRBV28 and TRBJ2-2, with a possible D match to TRBD1 (6 bases). Germline V gives CDR1 MDHEN, CDR2 SYDVKM. V was trimmed by 5 bases and J by 0 bases, leaving 13 bases between them. The CDR3 runs to 16 residues. This chain's CDR3 is CASSNRVGSNTGELFF. The CDR3 bases are TGTGCCAGCAGTAACAGGGTCGGCTCGAACACCGGGGAGCTGTTTTTT.

The V and J genes are TRBV3-1 and TRBJ2-3, with 11 bases lining up with TRBD2. This CDR3 spans 21 amino acids. CDR1 LGHDT and CDR2 YNNKEL come from the germline V gene (reference sequence). The V and J ends lost 0 bases and 2 bases, in that order; junction bases with no gene match: 16. CDR3 bases: TGTGCCAGCAGCCAAGATTTGATCCCGTCTAGCGGGGGGACCAACACAGATACGCAGTATTTT. Translated: CASSQDLIPSSGGTNTDTQYF.

This chain uses TRBV6-2 or TRBV6-3 with TRBJ1-4; a weak D match, TRBD1 (5 bases). The V end was cut by 6 bases, the J end by 5 bases, with 22 bases between. Germline loops: CDR1 MNHEY, CDR2 SVGEGT. The CDR3 totals 17 residues. The CDR3 DNA sequence: TGTGCCAGCAGCCAGACAGAGAACCTCGTCCGAAATGAAAAACTGTTTTTT. Amino acid sequence: CASSQTENLVRNEKLFF.

This chain links TRBV3-1 with TRBJ2-7; D not certain. Trimming took off 5 bases at V and 6 bases at J, with 11 bases between the two ends. Germline-derived CDR1 and CDR2 are LGHDT and YNNKEL (reference sequence). This CDR3 spans 12 amino acids. The CDR3 spells CASSGQPTEQYF. The DNA of the CDR3 is TGTGCCAGCAGCGGGCAGCCGACCGAGCAGTACTTC.

This chain links TRBV27 with TRBJ1-6, with D unresolved. Trimming took off 7 bases at V and 6 bases at J, with 13 bases between the two ends. The CDR3 spans 14 residues. Germline V lookup: CDR1 MNHEY, CDR2 SMNVEV (reference sequence). Here the CDR3 reads CASTLRGGNSPLHF. The CDR3 nucleotides are TGTGCCAGCACCCTTCGGGGAGGTAATTCACCCCTCCACTTT.

This chain connects TRBV7-3 to TRBJ1-2; D unclear. V lost 5 bases, J lost 4 bases, and 14 bases lay in between. The CDR3 runs to 14 residues. Germline V lookup: CDR1 SGHTA, CDR2 FQGTGA. In nucleotides, the CDR3 is TGTGCCAGCAGCCGAGGTGGGGAATCCTATGGCTACACCTTC. Its protein product is CASSRGGESYGYTF. Supplemented by reference TRBV7-3 and TRBJ1-2, the full variable domain reads GAGVSQTPSNKVTEKGKYVELRCDPISGHTALYWYRQSLGQGPEFLIYFQGTGAADDSGLPNDRFFAVRPEGSVSTLKIQRTERGDSAVYLCASSRGGESYGYTFGSGTRLTVV.

The J gene is TRBJ1-2, the V gene TRBV9, with D uncertain. CDR1 and CDR2 (germline): SGDLS, YYNGEE. This CDR3 is built from 15 residues. V gave up 4 bases and J gave up 5 bases, with 18 bases separating them. The CDR3 reads CASSSRETVFYGYTF. The DNA of the CDR3 is TGTGCCAGCAGCTCCCGGGAGACGGTGTTTTATGGCTACACCTTC.

The chain employs TRBV5-1 and TRBJ1-1; D remains unclear. CDR3 size: 15 residues. With 0 bases removed from V and 3 bases from J, the gap between germline ends came to 12 bases. The germline CDR1 and CDR2 sequences are SGHRS and YFSETQ. CDR3 sequence reads: CASSLAHTLDTEAFF. The DNA of the CDR3 is TGCGCCAGCAGCTTGGCCCACACCCTAGACACTGAAGCTTTCTTT.

There are many counts of this clonotype. The rearrangement links TRBV20-1 to TRBJ1-5, with 7 bases matching TRBD1. V shed 5 bases and J 5 bases; nucleotides not matched to a gene: 12. The V gene's germline CDR1 is DFQATT and CDR2 SNEGSKA (reference sequence). This CDR3 comprises 15 residues. DNA for the CDR3: TGCAGTGCTCAACATTTGACAGGGTTCGATCAGCCCCAGCATTTT. Translating gives CSAQHLTGFDQPQHF.